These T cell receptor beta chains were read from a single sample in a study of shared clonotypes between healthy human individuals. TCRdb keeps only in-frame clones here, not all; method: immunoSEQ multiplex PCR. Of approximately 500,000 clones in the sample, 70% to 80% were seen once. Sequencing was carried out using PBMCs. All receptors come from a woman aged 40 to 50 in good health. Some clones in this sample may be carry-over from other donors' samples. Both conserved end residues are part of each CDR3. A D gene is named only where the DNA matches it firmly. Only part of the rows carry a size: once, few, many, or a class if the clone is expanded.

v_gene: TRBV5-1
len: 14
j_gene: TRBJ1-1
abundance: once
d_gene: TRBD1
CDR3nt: TGCGCCAGCAGCTTGGTGGCAGGGGGGACTGAAGCTTTCTTT
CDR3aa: CASSLVAGGTEAFF

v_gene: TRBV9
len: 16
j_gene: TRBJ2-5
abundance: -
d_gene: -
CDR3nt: TGTGCCAGCAGACCACACGGGGAAGGGGATCAAGAGACCCAGTACTTC
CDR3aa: CASRPHGEGDQETQYF

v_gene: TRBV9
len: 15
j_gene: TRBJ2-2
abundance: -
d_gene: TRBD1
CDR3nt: TGTGCCAGCAGCGTAGTGGGACAGGGGGTCGGGGAGCTGTTTTTT
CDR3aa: CASSVVGQGVGELFF

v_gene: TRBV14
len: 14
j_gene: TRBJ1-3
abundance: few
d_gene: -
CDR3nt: TGTGCCAGCAGCCCGGGATTCTCTGGAAACACCATATATTTT
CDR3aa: CASSPGFSGNTIYF

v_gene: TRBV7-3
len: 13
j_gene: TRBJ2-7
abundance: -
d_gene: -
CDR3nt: TGTGCCAGCAGCCCCACCGGGGTGGGCGAGCAGTACTTC
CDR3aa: CASSPTGVGEQYF

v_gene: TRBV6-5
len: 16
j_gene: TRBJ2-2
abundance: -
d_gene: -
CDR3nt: TGTGCCAGCAGTTACGTGACAATTACGAACACCGGGGAGCTGTTTTTT
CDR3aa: CASSYVTITNTGELFF

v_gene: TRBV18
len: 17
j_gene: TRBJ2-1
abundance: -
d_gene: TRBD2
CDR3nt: TGTGCCAGCTCACGGACTAGCGGGAGTATTGTGAGCAATGAGCAGTTCTTC
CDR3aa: CASSRTSGSIVSNEQFF

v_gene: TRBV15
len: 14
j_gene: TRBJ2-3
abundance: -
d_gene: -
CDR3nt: TGTGCCACCAGCAGAGACGGAGGCACAGATACGCAGTATTTT
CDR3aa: CATSRDGGTDTQYF

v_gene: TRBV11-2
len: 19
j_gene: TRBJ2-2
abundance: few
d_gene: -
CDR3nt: TGTGCCAGCAGCTCATGGGGACATGGGGCGGGAACGAACACCGGGGAGCTGTTTTTT
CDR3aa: CASSSWGHGAGTNTGELFF

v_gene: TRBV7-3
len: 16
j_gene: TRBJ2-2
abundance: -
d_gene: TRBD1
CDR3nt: TGTGCCAGCAGCGCCGGGGACAGGGGGCATGTTGGGGAGCTGTTTTTT
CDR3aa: CASSAGDRGHVGELFF

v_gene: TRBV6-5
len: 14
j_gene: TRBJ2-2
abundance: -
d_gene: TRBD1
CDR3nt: TGTGCCAGCAGCCCCGGACAGGGGCTCGGGGAGCTGTTTTTT
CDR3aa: CASSPGQGLGELFF